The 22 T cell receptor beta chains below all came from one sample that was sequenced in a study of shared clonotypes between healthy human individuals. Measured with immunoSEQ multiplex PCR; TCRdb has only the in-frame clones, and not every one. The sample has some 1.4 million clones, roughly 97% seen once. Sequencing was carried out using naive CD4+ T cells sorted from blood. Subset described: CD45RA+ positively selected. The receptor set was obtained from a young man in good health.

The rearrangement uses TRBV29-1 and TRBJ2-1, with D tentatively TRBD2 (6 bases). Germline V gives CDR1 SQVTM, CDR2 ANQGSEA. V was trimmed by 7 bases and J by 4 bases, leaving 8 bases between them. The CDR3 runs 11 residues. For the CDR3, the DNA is TGCAGCGGGGACTTTTACAATGAGCAGTTCTTC. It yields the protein CSGDFYNEQFF.

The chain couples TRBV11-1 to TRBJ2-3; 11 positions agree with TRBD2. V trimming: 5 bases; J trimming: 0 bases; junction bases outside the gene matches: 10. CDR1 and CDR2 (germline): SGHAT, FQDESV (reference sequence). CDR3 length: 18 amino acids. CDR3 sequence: CASSRGTSGVSSTDTQYF. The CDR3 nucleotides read TGTGCCAGCAGCCGCGGGACTAGCGGAGTGAGTAGCACAGATACGCAGTATTTT.

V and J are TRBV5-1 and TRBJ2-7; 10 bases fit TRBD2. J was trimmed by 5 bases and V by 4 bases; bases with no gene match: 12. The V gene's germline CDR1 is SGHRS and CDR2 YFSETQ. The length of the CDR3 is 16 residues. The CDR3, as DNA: TGCGCCAGCAGCCCGGAGGGTAGCGGGAGGCCTCACGAGCAGTACTTC. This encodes CASSPEGSGRPHEQYF.

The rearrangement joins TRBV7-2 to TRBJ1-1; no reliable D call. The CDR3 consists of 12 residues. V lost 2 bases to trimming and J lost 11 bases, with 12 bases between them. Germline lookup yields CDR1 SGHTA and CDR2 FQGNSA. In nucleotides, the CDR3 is TGTGCCAGCAGCTTAAGGGTGAATGGGGCTTTCTTT. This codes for CASSLRVNGAFF.

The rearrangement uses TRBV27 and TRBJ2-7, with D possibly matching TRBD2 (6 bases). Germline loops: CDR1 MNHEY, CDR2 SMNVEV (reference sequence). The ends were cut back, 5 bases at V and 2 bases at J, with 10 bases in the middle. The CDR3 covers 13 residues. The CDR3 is CASSRGGAYEQYF. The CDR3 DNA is TGTGCCAGCAGTCGAGGAGGGGCCTACGAGCAGTACTTC.

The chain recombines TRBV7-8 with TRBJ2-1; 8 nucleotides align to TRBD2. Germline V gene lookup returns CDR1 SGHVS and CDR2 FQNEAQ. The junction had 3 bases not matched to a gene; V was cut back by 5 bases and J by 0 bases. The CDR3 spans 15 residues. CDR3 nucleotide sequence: TGTGCCAGCAGCGAGAGCGGGAGCTCCTACAATGAGCAGTTCTTC. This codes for CASSESGSSYNEQFF.

The CDR3 sequence is CASSLTGVAYGYTF. CDR3 DNA: TGTGCCAGCAGCCTTACAGGGGTGGCCTATGGCTACACCTTC. The chain recombines TRBV28 with TRBJ1-2, with 7 bases fitting TRBD1. CDR1 and CDR2 (germline): MDHEN, SYDVKM. The CDR3 totals 14 residues. V shed 6 bases and J 4 bases; nucleotides not matched to a gene: 8.

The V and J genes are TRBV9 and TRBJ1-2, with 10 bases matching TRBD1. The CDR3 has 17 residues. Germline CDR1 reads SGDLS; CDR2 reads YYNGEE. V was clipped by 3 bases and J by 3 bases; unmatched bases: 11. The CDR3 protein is CASSGRDRGLKDYGYTF. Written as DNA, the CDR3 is TGTGCCAGCAGCGGCCGGGACAGGGGCTTAAAGGACTATGGCTACACCTTC.

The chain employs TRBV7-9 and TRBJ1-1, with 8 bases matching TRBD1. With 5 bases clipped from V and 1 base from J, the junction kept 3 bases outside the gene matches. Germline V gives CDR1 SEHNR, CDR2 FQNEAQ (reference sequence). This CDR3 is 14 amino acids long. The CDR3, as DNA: TGTGCCAGCAGCAGGACAGGGCGGAACACTGAAGCTTTCTTT. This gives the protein CASSRTGRNTEAFF. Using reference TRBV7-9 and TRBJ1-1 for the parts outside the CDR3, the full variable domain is DTGVSQNPRHKITKRGQNVTFRCDPISEHNRLYWYRQTLGQGPEFLTYFQNEAQLEKSRLLSDRFSAERPKGSFSTLEIQRTEQGDSAMYLCASSRTGRNTEAFFGQGTRLTVV.

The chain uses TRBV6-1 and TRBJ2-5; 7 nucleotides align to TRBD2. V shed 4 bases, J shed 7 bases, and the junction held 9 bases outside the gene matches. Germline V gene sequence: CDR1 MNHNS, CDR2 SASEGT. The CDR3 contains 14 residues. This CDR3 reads CASSVTGSGMTQYF. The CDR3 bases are TGTGCCAGCAGTGTAACCGGGAGCGGGATGACCCAGTACTTC.

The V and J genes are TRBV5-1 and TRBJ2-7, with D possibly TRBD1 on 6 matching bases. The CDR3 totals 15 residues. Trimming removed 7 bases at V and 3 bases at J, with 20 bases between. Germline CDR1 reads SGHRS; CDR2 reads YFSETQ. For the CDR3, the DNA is TGCGCCAGCGCAAGGGACAAGCAAGCAAGCTACGAGCAGTACTTC. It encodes CASARDKQASYEQYF.

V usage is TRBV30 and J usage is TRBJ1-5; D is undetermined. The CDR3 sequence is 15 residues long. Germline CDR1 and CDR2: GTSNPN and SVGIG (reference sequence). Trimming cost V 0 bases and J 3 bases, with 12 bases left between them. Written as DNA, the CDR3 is TGTGCCTGGAGTGTACGAGGTGGTCTCAATCAGCCCCAGCATTTT. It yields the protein CAWSVRGGLNQPQHF.

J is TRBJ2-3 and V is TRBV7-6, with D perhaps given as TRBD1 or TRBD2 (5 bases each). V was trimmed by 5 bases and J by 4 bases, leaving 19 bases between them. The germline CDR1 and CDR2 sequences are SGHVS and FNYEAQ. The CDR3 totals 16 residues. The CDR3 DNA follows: TGTGCCAGCAGCAAGCGAGGCCTTGGGGGTCCAGATACGCAGTATTTT. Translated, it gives CASSKRGLGGPDTQYF.

The CDR3 DNA sequence: TGTGCCAGCCCCCGAGGAGTTCTGTTCTCTGAAGCTTTCTTT. It specifies CASPRGVLFSEAFF. The chain recombines TRBV6-1 with TRBJ1-1; no firm D call. Per germline, CDR1 MNHNS and CDR2 SASEGT. V was trimmed by 8 bases and J by 6 bases, leaving 19 bases between them. The CDR3 is made up of 14 amino acids.

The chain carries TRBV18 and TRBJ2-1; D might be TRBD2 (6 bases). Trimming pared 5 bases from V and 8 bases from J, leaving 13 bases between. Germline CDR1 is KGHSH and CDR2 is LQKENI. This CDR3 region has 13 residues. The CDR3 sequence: CASSFGGPDEQFF. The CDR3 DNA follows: TGTGCCAGCTCATTCGGAGGGCCGGATGAGCAGTTCTTC.

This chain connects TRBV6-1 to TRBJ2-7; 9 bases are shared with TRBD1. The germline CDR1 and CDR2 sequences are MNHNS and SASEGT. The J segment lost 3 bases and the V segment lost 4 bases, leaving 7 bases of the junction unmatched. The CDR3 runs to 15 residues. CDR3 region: CASSATGTGIYEQYF. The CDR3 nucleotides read TGTGCCAGCAGTGCTACCGGGACAGGGATCTACGAGCAGTACTTC.

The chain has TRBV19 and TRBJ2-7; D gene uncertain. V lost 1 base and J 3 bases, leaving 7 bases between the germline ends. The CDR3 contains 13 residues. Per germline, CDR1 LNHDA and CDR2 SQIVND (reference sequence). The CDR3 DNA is TGTGCCAGTAGTATAGGATTCCGCTACGAGCAGTACTTC. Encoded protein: CASSIGFRYEQYF.

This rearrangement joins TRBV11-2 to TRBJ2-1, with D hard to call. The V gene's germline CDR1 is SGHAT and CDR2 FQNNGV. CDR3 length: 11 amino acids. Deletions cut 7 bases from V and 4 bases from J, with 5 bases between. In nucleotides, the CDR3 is TGTGCCAGCAAAGGATACAATGAGCAGTTCTTC. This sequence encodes CASKGYNEQFF.

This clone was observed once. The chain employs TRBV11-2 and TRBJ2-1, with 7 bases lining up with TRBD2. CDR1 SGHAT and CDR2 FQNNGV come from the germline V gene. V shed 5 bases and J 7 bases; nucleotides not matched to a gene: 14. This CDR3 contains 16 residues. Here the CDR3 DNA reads TGTGCCAGCAGCCCCTCTTCGGGGGAGGGCCAGAATGAGCAGTTCTTC. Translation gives CASSPSSGEGQNEQFF.

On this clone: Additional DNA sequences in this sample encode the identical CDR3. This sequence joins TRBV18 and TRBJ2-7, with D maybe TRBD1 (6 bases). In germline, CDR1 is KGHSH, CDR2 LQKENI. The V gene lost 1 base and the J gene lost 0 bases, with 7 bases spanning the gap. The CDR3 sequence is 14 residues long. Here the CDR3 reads CASSPRDISYEQYF. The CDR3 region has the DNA TGTGCCAGCTCACCACGGGACATCTCCTACGAGCAGTACTTC.

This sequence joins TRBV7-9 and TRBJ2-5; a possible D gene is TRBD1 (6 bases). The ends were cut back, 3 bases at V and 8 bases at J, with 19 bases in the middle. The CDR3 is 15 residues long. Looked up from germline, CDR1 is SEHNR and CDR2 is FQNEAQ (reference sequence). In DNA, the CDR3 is TGTGCCAGCAGCTTGATACCGGGACACAACCTCACCCAGTACTTC. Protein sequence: CASSLIPGHNLTQYF.

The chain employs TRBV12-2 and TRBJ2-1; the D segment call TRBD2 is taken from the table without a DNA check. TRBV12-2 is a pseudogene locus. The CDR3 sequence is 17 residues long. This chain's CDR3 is CASRLVPPSGPNNEQFF. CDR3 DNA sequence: TGTGCAAGTCGCTTAGTTCCCCCTAGCGGGCCTAACAATGAGCAGTTCTTC.